This TCR beta chain was sequenced for a study of CD8+CD57+ T cells in acquired aplastic anemia. General study points: With respect to CD8+ Simpson's diversity, patients and controls did not differ significantly.

This clonotype was found once. The antigen remains undetermined. This may stem from a read error, because a much larger clone lies one nucleotide away. The germline V gene encodes CDR1 DFQATT and CDR2 SNEGSKA (reference sequence). Trimming took 3 bases from V and 1 from J, leaving 12 bases between them. The length of the CDR3 is 14 residues. TCR beta VDJ and CDR3 profiles were obtained from a genomic DNA template. TCRdb re-derived calls from the reads in MiXCR, one entry per CDR3 protein. The sample has 450,000 to 550,000 distinct CDR3 sequences, under 40% seen once; the top ten hold less than 0.85%. The authors sequenced patients whose flow cytometry had shown CD8+CD57+ cell expansion. Severe acquired aplastic anemia was present in all patients.

Sequenced material: sorted CD4+, CD8+, or CD8+CD57+ T cells (not recorded which) from PBMCs. This chain links TRBV20-1 with TRBJ2-5; possibly TRBD2 for D (6 bases). The clonotype was recovered from a human donor with aplastic anemia. CDR3 bases: TGCAGTGCTAGCCTACTAGCAGCCCAAGAGACCCAGTACTTC. Translated: CSASLLAAQETQYF.